This record looks at one TCR beta chain sequence and its context. The data derive from a study of blood T cell repertoires in COVID-19. Study-wide context: COVID-19 samples collected from the United States, Italy and Spain covered acute and convalescent phases. From T cells, B-cell-depleted T cells, or PBMCs came the material, which was cDNA or gDNA.

The V end was cut by 0 bases, the J end by 1 base, with 8 bases between. The CDR3 length is 15 residues. CDR1 is SGHRS and CDR2 is YFSETQ in the germline V gene. As originally analysed: Reference gene primer amplification gave estimated nucleated cell counts. Clones were read by immunoSEQ multiplex PCR, and TCRdb kept only the in-frame ones, dropping some. For V, J and clone size, that table is used; D and trimming come from the DNA. The table lists under 250,000 clones, about 83% of them singletons. The receptor comes from a man aged 40-49 years with active or convalescent COVID-19. Sequencing input: peripheral blood. V gene TRBV5-1 combines with J gene TRBJ1-3, with D maybe TRBD1 (5 bases). The CDR3: CASSLEGVSGNTIYF. The CDR3 DNA follows: TGCGCCAGCAGCTTGGAAGGGGTTTCTGGAAACACCATATATTTT.